This T cell receptor (beta chain) appears in the sequencing data of a study of blood T cell repertoires in COVID-19. Study background: Samples came from the United States, Italy and Spain, spanning acute and convalescent COVID-19. From T cells, B-cell-depleted T cells, or PBMCs came the material, which was cDNA or gDNA.

How the authors handled the data: Estimation of nucleated cell counts was performed using reference gene primer amplification. This table comes from immunoSEQ multiplex PCR, and its TCRdb copy is limited to in-frame clones, with some not included. V, J and clone size are those of that table, while D and trimming were read from the DNA. Among approximately 200,000 clones listed, 86% were seen once. The sequencing input was peripheral blood. The TCR originated in a young woman with active or convalescent COVID-19.

The CDR3 DNA reads TGTGCCAGCAGTTTGAGGACAGGGGGTAACTATGGCTACACCTTC. Translating it yields CASSLRTGGNYGYTF. This chain links TRBV27 with TRBJ1-2, with TRBD1 identical over 10 bases. J gave up 1 base and V 3 bases, and 2 bases lay outside the gene matches. The CDR3 spans 15 residues. The germline CDR1 and CDR2 sequences are MNHEY and SMNVEV (reference sequence).